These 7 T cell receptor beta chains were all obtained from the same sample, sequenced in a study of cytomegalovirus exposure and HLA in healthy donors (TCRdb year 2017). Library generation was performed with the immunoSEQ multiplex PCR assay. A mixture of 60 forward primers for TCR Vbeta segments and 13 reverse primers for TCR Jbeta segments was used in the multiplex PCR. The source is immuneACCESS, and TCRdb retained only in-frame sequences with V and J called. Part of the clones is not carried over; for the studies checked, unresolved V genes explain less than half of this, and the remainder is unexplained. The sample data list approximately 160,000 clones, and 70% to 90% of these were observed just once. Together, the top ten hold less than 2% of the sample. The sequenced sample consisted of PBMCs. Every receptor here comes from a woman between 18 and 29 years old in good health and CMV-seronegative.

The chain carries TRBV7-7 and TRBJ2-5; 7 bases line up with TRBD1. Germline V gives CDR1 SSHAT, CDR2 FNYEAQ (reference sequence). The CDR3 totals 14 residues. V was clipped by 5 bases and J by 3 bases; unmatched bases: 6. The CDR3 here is CASSRQGLKETQYF. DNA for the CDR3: TGTGCCAGCAGCCGACAGGGTCTCAAAGAGACCCAGTACTTC.

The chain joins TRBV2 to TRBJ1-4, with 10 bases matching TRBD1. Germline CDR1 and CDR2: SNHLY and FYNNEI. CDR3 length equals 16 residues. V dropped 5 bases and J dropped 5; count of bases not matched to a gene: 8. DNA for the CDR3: TGTGCCAGCAGTAACCCTCTGGGACAGGGGAATGAAAAACTGTTTTTT. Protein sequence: CASSNPLGQGNEKLFF.

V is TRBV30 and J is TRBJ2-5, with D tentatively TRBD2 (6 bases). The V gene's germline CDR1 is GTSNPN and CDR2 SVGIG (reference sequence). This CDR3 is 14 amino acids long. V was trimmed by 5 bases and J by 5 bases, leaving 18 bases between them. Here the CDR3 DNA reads TGTGCCTGGGAAAAGGGACTCGAGGGGGAGACCCAGTACTTC. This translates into CAWEKGLEGETQYF. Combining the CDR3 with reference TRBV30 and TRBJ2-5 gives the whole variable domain SQTIHQWPATLVQPVGSPLSLECTVEGTSNPNLYWYRQAAGRGLQLLFYSVGIGQISSEVPQNLSASRPQDRQFILSSKKLLLSDSGFYLCAWEKGLEGETQYFGPGTRLLVL.

Here the CDR3 reads CASSLPSSGVSNQPQHF. The CDR3 DNA sequence: TGTGCCAGCAGTTTACCCTCATCAGGCGTAAGCAATCAGCCCCAGCATTTT. The rearrangement links TRBV28 to TRBJ1-5; D gene uncertain. Germline CDR1 reads MDHEN; CDR2 reads SYDVKM. The CDR3 consists of 17 residues. Trimming shortened V by 2 bases and J by 1 base, and 15 bases separated the two germline ends.

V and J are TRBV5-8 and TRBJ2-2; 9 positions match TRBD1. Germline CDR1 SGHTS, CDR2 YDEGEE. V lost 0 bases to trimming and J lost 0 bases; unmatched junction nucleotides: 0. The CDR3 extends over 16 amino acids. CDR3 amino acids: CASSLGTGANTGELFF. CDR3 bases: TGTGCCAGCAGCTTGGGGACAGGGGCGAACACCGGGGAGCTGTTTTTT.

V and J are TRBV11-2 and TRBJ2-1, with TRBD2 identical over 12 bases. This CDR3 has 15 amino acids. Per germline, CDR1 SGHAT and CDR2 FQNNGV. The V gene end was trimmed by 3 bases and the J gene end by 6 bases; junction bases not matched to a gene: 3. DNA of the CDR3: TGTGCCAGCAGCTTTACTAGCGGGGGGTCCAATGAGCAGTTCTTC. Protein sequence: CASSFTSGGSNEQFF.

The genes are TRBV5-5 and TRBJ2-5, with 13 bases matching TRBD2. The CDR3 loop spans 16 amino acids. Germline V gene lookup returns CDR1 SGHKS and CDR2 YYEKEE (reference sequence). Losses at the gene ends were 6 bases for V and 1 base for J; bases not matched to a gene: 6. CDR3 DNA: TGTGCCAGCACCTGGACTAGCGGGGGCCTCCAAGAGACCCAGTACTTC. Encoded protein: CASTWTSGGLQETQYF.